This passage covers 15 T cell receptor beta chains from one sample sequenced in a study of neurological immune-mediated disorders. One entry per CDR3 protein results from TCRdb running MiXCR on the 5' RACE reads. The sample holds about 62,000 distinct CDR3 sequences, under 5.5% seen once. Sequencing was carried out using PBMCs. These receptors originate from a woman aged 50 to 65 with multiple sclerosis.

At least ten counts were recorded for this clonotype. This chain links TRBV6-5 with TRBJ2-1, with a possible D match to TRBD2 (6 bases). The ends were cut back, 7 bases at V and 9 bases at J, with 10 bases in the middle. The CDR3 runs to 11 residues. Germline-derived CDR1 and CDR2 are MNHEY and SVGAGI. The DNA of the CDR3 is TGTGCCAGCACCACGGGACTTGAGCAGTTCTTC. It translates to CASTTGLEQFF.

This clonotype was counted many times. The chain links TRBV20-1 to TRBJ2-3, with 10 bases matching TRBD2. CDR1 and CDR2 from the germline V gene are DFQATT and SNEGSKA (reference sequence). The J segment lost 2 bases and the V segment lost 3 bases, leaving 8 bases of the junction unmatched. This CDR3 contains 16 residues. The CDR3 reads CSASIPSGGYTDTQYF. In DNA form, the CDR3 reads TGCAGTGCTAGCATACCTAGCGGGGGTTACACAGATACGCAGTATTTT.

This clonotype was seen ten or more times. V and J are TRBV27 and TRBJ2-3; D is unclear. The V gene's germline CDR1 is MNHEY and CDR2 SMNVEV (reference sequence). The ends were cut back, 3 bases at V and 4 bases at J, with 8 bases in the middle. There are 13 residues in the CDR3. The CDR3 DNA follows: TGTGCCAGCAGTTTGTCTCGGGCAGATACGCAGTATTTT. Its protein is CASSLSRADTQYF.

This clonotype showed up many times. V gene TRBV7-2 combines with J gene TRBJ2-1, with a tentative D call TRBD1 (7 bases). V was cut by 3 bases and J by 12 bases, with 21 bases left in between. From germline, CDR1 is SGHTA and CDR2 FQGNSA. The CDR3 is made up of 15 amino acids. The CDR3 is CASSLGQGGLGGQFF. The CDR3, as DNA: TGTGCCAGCAGCTTGGGGCAGGGGGGCCTTGGGGGGCAGTTCTTC.

The rearrangement links TRBV4-1 to TRBJ2-1; D not resolved. Trimming cost V 5 bases and J 8 bases, with 16 bases left between them. This CDR3 region has 14 residues. Germline CDR1 is MGHRA and CDR2 is YSYEKL. The chain's CDR3 is CASSGVGEIDEQFF. The CDR3 DNA follows: TGCGCCAGCAGCGGGGTTGGTGAGATCGATGAGCAGTTCTTC.

This clonotype was seen ten or more times. The V call is TRBV12-3 or TRBV12-4, the J call TRBJ2-1; a possible D gene is TRBD1 (7 bases). CDR3 length: 16 residues. Trimming shortened V by 5 bases and J by 0 bases, and 14 bases separated the two germline ends. The CDR3: CASSPRGTYSYNEQFF. The CDR3 DNA is TGTGCCAGCAGTCCCAGGGGGACTTACTCCTACAATGAGCAGTTCTTC.

This clonotype appeared many times. The chain is built from TRBV24-1 and TRBJ2-1, with D possibly matching TRBD2 (7 bases). V lost 7 bases, J lost 7 bases, and 16 bases lay in between. The CDR3 extends over 14 amino acids. Germline loops: CDR1 KGHDR, CDR2 SFDVKD. This CDR3 is CATSPGGGVNEQFF. DNA for the CDR3: TGTGCCACCAGCCCGGGGGGCGGGGTGAATGAGCAGTTCTTC.

This clonotype was observed at least ten times. The chain couples TRBV20-1 to TRBJ2-7; TRBD2 matches 13 bases. Germline CDR1 and CDR2: DFQATT and SNEGSKA (reference sequence). This CDR3 is 16 amino acids long. The J segment lost 1 base and the V segment lost 6 bases, leaving 9 bases of the junction unmatched. CDR3 DNA: TGCAGTGCCCCATGGACTAGCGGGGGTGGTTCCTACGAGCAGTACTTC. Its translation: CSAPWTSGGGSYEQYF.

This clonotype was seen at least ten times. This rearrangement joins TRBV29-1 to TRBJ2-3; possibly TRBD1 for D (6 bases). The germline V gene encodes CDR1 SQVTM and CDR2 ANQGSEA. This CDR3 comprises 14 residues. V was cut by 5 bases and J by 4 bases, with 16 bases left in between. CDR3 loop: CSVQLAGGADTQYF. In nucleotides, the CDR3 is TGCAGCGTTCAGCTAGCTGGGGGCGCAGATACGCAGTATTTT.

The sample holds many counts of this clonotype. This chain connects TRBV12-3 or TRBV12-4 to TRBJ1-1, with no clear D. Deletions cut 7 bases from V and 5 bases from J, with 8 bases between. This CDR3 spans 11 amino acids. As DNA, the CDR3 is TGTGCCAGCATAATGGGGACTGAAGCTTTCTTT. The encoded protein is CASIMGTEAFF.

Many counts were recorded for this clonotype. The J gene is TRBJ2-3, the V gene TRBV20-1, with 7 nucleotides matching TRBD2. Germline V gene data show CDR1 as DFQATT and CDR2 as SNEGSKA (reference sequence). Trimming cost V 6 bases and J 4 bases; bases outside gene matches: 16. This CDR3 is built from 16 residues. The CDR3 nucleotides read TGCAGTGCCCCCTCGGGAGTAGCGGGCGCTCCAGATACGCAGTATTTT. As protein: CSAPSGVAGAPDTQYF.

Many counts were recorded for this clonotype. This sequence joins TRBV5-1 and TRBJ2-1; D unclear. Germline lookup yields CDR1 SGHRS and CDR2 YFSETQ. This CDR3 contains 15 residues. Trimming cost V 0 bases and J 5 bases, with 12 bases left between them. The CDR3 spells CASSLASLGNNEQFF. CDR3 in DNA: TGCGCCAGCAGCTTGGCCTCCCTTGGAAACAATGAGCAGTTCTTC.

This clonotype was counted many times. CDR3 nucleotide sequence: TGCAGTGCTAGAGACTTTCCAAGGGGGTACACCTTC. Translated, it gives CSARDFPRGYTF. This chain joins TRBV20-1 and TRBJ1-2; D is possibly TRBD1 (6 bases). Trimming removed 0 bases at V and 11 bases at J, with 13 bases between. The CDR3 totals 12 residues. CDR1 is DFQATT and CDR2 is SNEGSKA in the germline V gene (reference sequence).

Many counts were recorded for this clonotype. The chain is built from TRBV6-6 and TRBJ1-4; TRBD1 is a possible D gene (5 bases). Trimming removed 3 bases from V and 4 bases from J, with 9 bases in between. The CDR3 totals 14 residues. Germline V lookup: CDR1 MNHNY, CDR2 SVGAGI (reference sequence). CDR3 DNA sequence: TGTGCCAGCAGTTATAGACAGTTTAATGAAAAACTGTTTTTT. Protein: CASSYRQFNEKLFF.

This clonotype was picked up many times. CDR3 DNA: TGCGCCAGCAGCCCGACAGGGCAAACCGGGGAGCTGTTTTTT. Amino acids: CASSPTGQTGELFF. The chain is built from TRBV5-1 and TRBJ2-2; 7 positions match TRBD1. CDR3 length: 14 amino acids. CDR1 is SGHRS and CDR2 is YFSETQ in the germline V gene. V shed 4 bases and J 5 bases; nucleotides not matched to a gene: 5.